The 7 T cell receptor beta chains below come from one sample, sequenced in a study of blood T cell repertoires in COVID-19. TCRdb's table, derived via immunoSEQ multiplex PCR, lists solely in-frame clones and lacks some. The data show around 250,000 clones, more than 75% seen once. The sample consisted of PBMCs or T cells enriched from blood (not recorded which). These receptors all stem from a woman aged 45-60 years who had recovered from COVID-19.

V gene TRBV7-3 combines with J gene TRBJ2-5; TRBD1 might be the D (7 bases). Germline V CDR1 and CDR2: SGHTA, FQGTGA. Trimming stripped 0 bases from V and 5 bases from J, with 16 bases between. There are 16 residues in the CDR3. The CDR3 coding sequence is TGTGCCAGCAGCTTAACGGGCAGGGGGGACGGGGAGACCCAGTACTTC. Translating gives CASSLTGRGDGETQYF. The entire variable domain, with the rest obtained from reference TRBV7-3 and TRBJ2-5, is as follows: GAGVSQTPSNKVTEKGKYVELRCDPISGHTALYWYRQSLGQGPEFLIYFQGTGAADDSGLPNDRFFAVRPEGSVSTLKIQRTERGDSAVYLCASSLTGRGDGETQYFGPGTRLLVL.

This clone has more than one count but fewer than ten. The rearrangement uses TRBV6-5 and TRBJ2-1; 8 positions agree with TRBD1. Germline V gene data show CDR1 as MNHEY and CDR2 as SVGAGI. The CDR3 is 12 amino acids. The V segment lost 6 bases and the J segment 8 bases; nucleotides outside the gene matches: 3. The DNA of the CDR3 is TGTGCCAGCAGGACAGGGGCGTATGAGCAGTTCTTC. Amino acid sequence: CASRTGAYEQFF.

This clone was recorded only once. This chain joins TRBV2 and TRBJ2-5; D possibly corresponds to TRBD2 (6 bases). Trimming took off 1 base at V and 7 bases at J, with 22 bases between the two ends. The CDR3 runs to 17 residues. The germline CDR1 and CDR2 sequences are SNHLY and FYNNEI. CDR3 in amino acids: CASSEVLPSVDTGTQYF. CDR3 nucleotides: TGTGCCAGCAGTGAAGTCTTGCCTAGCGTAGACACGGGGACCCAGTACTTC.

The chain links TRBV7-3 to TRBJ2-1; no firm D call. V lost 6 bases, J lost 10 bases, and 19 bases lay in between. The CDR3 loop spans 14 amino acids. The germline gives CDR1 SGHTA, CDR2 FQGTGA. This CDR3 is CASSAQPSLREQFF. CDR3 nucleotides: TGTGCCAGCAGTGCCCAACCCTCTCTGCGGGAGCAGTTCTTC.

The gene calls are TRBV21-1 and TRBJ1-3. TRBV21-1 has pseudogene status. The CDR3 is 16 amino acids. DNA of the CDR3: TGTGCCAGCAGCAGGGGGGAGGATCTCTCTGGAAACACCATATATTTT. Protein product: CASSRGEDLSGNTIYF.

The rearrangement uses TRBV10-2 and TRBJ1-2, with D perhaps TRBD1 (5 bases). The V gene lost 2 bases and the J gene lost 8 bases, with 12 bases spanning the gap. The CDR3 is 13 amino acids. The germline gives CDR1 WSHSY, CDR2 SAAADI. The CDR3 nucleotides read TGCGCCAGCAGTGAGGAACAGGACACGGGCTACACCTTC. Its protein product is CASSEEQDTGYTF.

This chain joins TRBV7-3 and TRBJ2-1, with TRBD2 identical over 11 bases. The CDR3 extends over 15 amino acids. The V and J ends lost 5 bases and 7 bases, in that order; junction bases with no gene match: 7. Germline assignment: CDR1 SGHTA and CDR2 FQGTGA. Here the CDR3 DNA reads TGTGCCAGCAGCCCACTAGCGGGAGTACTGAATGAGCAGTTCTTC. It codes for CASSPLAGVLNEQFF.